These 15 T cell receptor beta chains share one sample of origin, sequenced in a study of human T cells and chemical hapten exposure. Regarding time point: patch test 3, about 24 weeks after DPC sensitization. Treatment here: therapeutic diphenylcyclopropenone sensitization with weekly scalp DPC. TCRdb passed the RACE reads through MiXCR, listing each CDR3 protein once. There are 150,000 to 200,000 distinct CDR3 sequences in the sample; 25% to 35% occur only once, and 2.1% lies in the top ten. Sequences were derived from whole blood, sampled in connection with sensitization to the hapten diphenylcyclopropenone (DPC). Every receptor here comes from a woman aged 18-30 years with alopecia areata. Some clones in this sample may be carry-over from other donors' samples.

This clonotype was recorded a few times. CDR3 residues: CASSLIGGFLFF. For the CDR3, the DNA is TGTGCCAGCAGCTTAATCGGGGGTTTCCTGTTTTTT. This chain links TRBV7-3 with TRBJ2-2; possibly TRBD2 for D (6 bases). The germline V and J ends were trimmed by 1 base and 14 bases, with 11 bases remaining between them. Germline V gene lookup returns CDR1 SGHTA and CDR2 FQGTGA. The CDR3 spans 12 residues. Full variable domain (missing parts from reference TRBV7-3 and TRBJ2-2): GAGVSQTPSNKVTEKGKYVELRCDPISGHTALYWYRQSLGQGPEFLIYFQGTGAADDSGLPNDRFFAVRPEGSVSTLKIQRTERGDSAVYLCASSLIGGFLFFGEGSRLTVL.

The CDR3 nucleotides are TGCGCCAGCAGCCAAGAGGGGGCAGGCACCGGGACAGGGACTGAAGCTTTCTTT. This sequence encodes CASSQEGAGTGTGTEAFF. This rearrangement joins TRBV4-3 to TRBJ1-1; TRBD1 matches 9 bases. This CDR3 is 18 amino acids long. V lost 0 bases and J lost 5; bases outside the gene matches: 13. In germline, CDR1 is LGHNA, CDR2 YSLEER.

This chain connects TRBV29-1 to TRBJ2-5; perhaps TRBD2 as D (6 bases). Germline-derived CDR1 and CDR2 are SQVTM and ANQGSEA. The V end lost 7 bases, the J end lost 4 bases, and 13 bases lay between the germline ends. The CDR3 contains 12 residues. Here the CDR3 DNA reads TGCAGCGCCGCGGGGAGCAGAGAGACCCAGTACTTC. Its protein product is CSAAGSRETQYF.

This chain links TRBV24-1 with TRBJ2-1; 8 bases match TRBD2. This CDR3 spans 16 amino acids. The germline V gene encodes CDR1 KGHDR and CDR2 SFDVKD. The V segment lost 7 bases and the J segment 5 bases; nucleotides outside the gene matches: 12. The CDR3 DNA reads as TGTGCCACCAGGAACCCAAAGCGGGAGTTAAACAATGAGCAGTTCTTC. Translation: CATRNPKRELNNEQFF.

This clonotype was seen only a few times. The rearrangement links TRBV27 to TRBJ2-3, with 9 bases fitting TRBD2. CDR1 is MNHEY and CDR2 is SMNVEV in the germline V gene (reference sequence). V trimming: 10 bases; J trimming: 4 bases; junction bases outside the gene matches: 6. CDR3 length: 13 amino acids. In DNA form, the CDR3 reads TGTGCCACCGCGGGAGGGCGGGCAGATACGCAGTATTTT. Encoded protein: CATAGGRADTQYF.

The V call is TRBV5-1, the J call TRBJ2-7, with no clear D. Trimming left V 1 base short and J 5 bases short, with 7 bases between. The CDR3 consists of 12 residues. The V gene's germline CDR1 is SGHRS and CDR2 YFSETQ. The CDR3 bases are TGCGCCAGCAGCTTGTCTAGAAACGAGCAGTACTTC. Amino acids: CASSLSRNEQYF.

The J gene is TRBJ1-1, the V gene TRBV20-1, with 7 bases fitting TRBD1. After removal of 4 bases from V and 11 bases from J, the junction contained 10 bases not matched to a gene. The germline V gene encodes CDR1 DFQATT and CDR2 SNEGSKA (reference sequence). The CDR3 length is 12 residues. This chain's CDR3 is CSAKTGAVGAFF. CDR3 nucleotide sequence: TGCAGTGCTAAAACAGGGGCCGTAGGGGCTTTCTTT.

The chain couples TRBV4-2 to TRBJ2-2; 11 bases are a match to TRBD2. The V gene's germline CDR1 is LGHNA and CDR2 YNFKEQ. The CDR3 runs 18 residues. With 0 bases clipped from V and 1 base from J, the junction kept 4 bases outside the gene matches. CDR3 residues: CASSQDRLAGRNTGELFF. The CDR3 DNA reads TGTGCCAGCAGCCAAGACCGACTAGCGGGGAGGAACACCGGGGAGCTGTTTTTT.

The rearrangement uses TRBV24-1 and TRBJ2-3, with 10 bases matching TRBD1. Germline V gene lookup returns CDR1 KGHDR and CDR2 SFDVKD. After removal of 4 bases from V and 5 bases from J, the junction contained 5 bases not matched to a gene. This CDR3 is built from 15 residues. CDR3 protein: CATSETRDRGDTQYF. DNA of the CDR3: TGTGCCACCAGTGAGACCCGGGACAGGGGAGATACGCAGTATTTT.

This chain uses TRBV11-2 with TRBJ1-4; the D is unclear. V lost 0 bases to trimming and J lost 8 bases, with 16 bases between them. Germline V gene sequence: CDR1 SGHAT, CDR2 FQNNGV. The CDR3 has 16 amino acids. The CDR3 DNA reads as TGTGCCAGCAGCTTAGATTCTGCGTGGCGGGCCGAAAAACTGTTTTTT. It codes for CASSLDSAWRAEKLFF.

This chain uses TRBV20-1 with TRBJ2-7; D possibly corresponds to TRBD1 (6 bases). Looked up from germline, CDR1 is DFQATT and CDR2 is SNEGSKA (reference sequence). This CDR3 region has 13 residues. Deletions cut 5 bases from V and 1 base from J, with 12 bases between. For the CDR3, the DNA is TGCAGTGCTGGTAAAGGGGGTTCCTACGAGCAGTACTTC. Amino acids: CSAGKGGSYEQYF.

V and J are TRBV6-2 or TRBV6-3 and TRBJ2-5, with no clear D. V lost 0 bases, J lost 7 bases, and 6 bases lay in between. Germline V lookup: CDR1 MNHEY, CDR2 SVGEGT. The CDR3 extends over 12 amino acids. The CDR3 protein is CASSYSPRTQYF. As DNA, the CDR3 is TGTGCCAGCAGTTACTCTCCGAGGACCCAGTACTTC.

The chain uses TRBV12-3 or TRBV12-4 and TRBJ1-1; 8 positions agree with TRBD1. The CDR3 is 15 amino acids. V was pared by 3 bases and J by 3 bases, with 6 bases of the junction left unmatched. The CDR3 nucleotides are TGTGCCAGCAGTTTTCAGGGGGCAGGGTACACTGAAGCTTTCTTT. As protein: CASSFQGAGYTEAFF.

This clonotype was found many times. This rearrangement joins TRBV6-1 to TRBJ2-4; D gene unclear. The germline gives CDR1 MNHNS, CDR2 SASEGT. Trimming took 2 bases from V and 7 from J, leaving 9 bases between them. The CDR3 is made up of 13 amino acids. CDR3 in amino acids: CASSERETNIQYF. The CDR3 DNA sequence: TGTGCCAGCAGTGAAAGGGAAACGAACATTCAGTACTTC.

This clonotype was seen at least ten times. The chain links TRBV15 to TRBJ2-1, with TRBD2 matching over 11 bases. The germline gives CDR1 LNHNV, CDR2 YYDKDF (reference sequence). J lost 7 bases, V lost 3 bases, and 5 bases had no gene match. The CDR3 runs to 15 residues. CDR3: CATSRAGTSGNEQFF. CDR3 DNA sequence: TGTGCCACCAGCAGGGCCGGGACTAGCGGTAATGAGCAGTTCTTC.